These 22 T cell receptor beta chains originate from one sample sequenced in a study of naive and memory T cell subsets. An equimolar mix of two oligonucleotides served as the beta constant-region primer for TRBC1 and TRBC2. Four rounds of PCR amplified the ligated cDNA using nested alpha and beta constant-region primers plus SP2. TCRdb redid the calling of the UMI-ligation and nested PCR reads with MiXCR, one entry per CDR3 protein. This sample carries 130,000 or so distinct CDR3 sequences, 36% of them seen once, and the ten largest clones take roughly 0.86%. The sample comprised central memory CD4+ T cells from blood. The receptors originated from a human donor in good health.

A few counts support this clonotype. The genes are TRBV28 and TRBJ1-1; no reliable D call. Germline CDR1 is MDHEN and CDR2 is SYDVKM. This CDR3 region has 12 residues. V was clipped by 2 bases and J by 11 bases, with 12 bases between them. In DNA form, the CDR3 reads TGTGCCAGCAGTTTAGAGGGCCCCTCTGCTTTCTTT. It encodes CASSLEGPSAFF. The variable domain in full, with the rest retrieved from reference TRBV28 and TRBJ1-1, is DVKVTQSSRYLVKRTGEKVFLECVQDMDHENMFWYRQDPGLGLRLIYFSYDVKMKEKGDIPEGYSVSREKKERFSLILESASTNQTSMYLCASSLEGPSAFFGQGTRLTVV.

The chain employs TRBV28 and TRBJ2-2; no clear D. There are 15 residues in the CDR3. Trimming took 3 bases from V and 0 from J, leaving 8 bases between them. Germline CDR1 is MDHEN and CDR2 is SYDVKM. For the CDR3, the DNA is TGTGCCAGCAGTTTCACTAACGCGAACACCGGGGAGCTGTTTTTT. This translates into CASSFTNANTGELFF.

This clonotype was observed at least ten times. The chain employs TRBV12-3 or TRBV12-4 and TRBJ2-3; D unclear. This CDR3 spans 14 amino acids. With 1 base removed from V and 0 bases from J, the gap between germline ends came to 5 bases. CDR3 DNA: TGTGCCAGCAGTTTAGGCAGAAGCACAGATACGCAGTATTTT. It encodes CASSLGRSTDTQYF.

Concerning this clonotype itself: An end of the junction differs from the germline gene, which may be a read error. This chain joins TRBV6-6 and TRBJ1-5, with TRBD1 identical over 7 bases. The CDR3 spans 15 residues. Germline V gene sequence: CDR1 MNHNY, CDR2 SVGAGI (reference sequence). The CDR3 bases are TGTGCCAGCAGTTACTCGATCAGGGGGAATCAGCCCCAGCAATTT. Its translation: CASSYSIRGNQPQQF.

This clonotype has more than one count but fewer than ten. The V and J genes are TRBV9 and TRBJ2-1; 11 nucleotides align to TRBD2. Per germline, CDR1 SGDLS and CDR2 YYNGEE. This CDR3 has 18 residues. With 1 base clipped from V and 2 bases from J, the junction kept 8 bases outside the gene matches. The CDR3 protein is CASSVTLIAGGPYNEQFF. The CDR3 nucleotides are TGTGCCAGCAGCGTAACCCTAATAGCGGGAGGGCCCTACAATGAGCAGTTCTTC.

At least ten counts were recorded for this clonotype. The chain is built from TRBV6-5 and TRBJ2-1; 10 nucleotides align to TRBD2. CDR3 size: 16 residues. The V segment lost 5 bases and the J segment 6 bases; nucleotides outside the gene matches: 10. The germline V gene has CDR1 MNHEY and CDR2 SVGAGI. CDR3 amino acids: CASSKSGTSVRNEQFF. CDR3 sequence (DNA): TGTGCCAGCAGTAAATCCGGGACTAGCGTTCGCAATGAGCAGTTCTTC.

This clonotype occurred a few times. The chain joins TRBV27 to TRBJ2-7, with 12 nucleotides matching TRBD1. This CDR3 is built from 15 residues. Germline CDR1 and CDR2: MNHEY and SMNVEV (reference sequence). Germline trimming cut 7 bases from V and 7 bases from J; bases unmatched to any gene: 11. Here the CDR3 reads CASKQDRDRGLEQYF. For the CDR3, the DNA is TGTGCCAGCAAACAAGACCGGGACAGGGGGCTGGAGCAGTACTTC.

This clonotype was observed a few times. The chain combines TRBV20-1 with TRBJ1-1, with 7 positions matching TRBD1. Germline values: CDR1 DFQATT, CDR2 SNEGSKA (reference sequence). The CDR3 contains 17 residues. V dropped 6 bases and J dropped 0; count of bases not matched to a gene: 16. Here the CDR3 reads CSAVDWDSLILNTEAFF. In DNA form, the CDR3 reads TGCAGTGCCGTAGATTGGGACAGCCTAATTCTGAACACTGAAGCTTTCTTT.

The CDR3 protein is CSVEGTGTYEQYF. Here the CDR3 DNA reads TGCAGCGTTGAAGGGACAGGGACCTACGAGCAGTACTTC. The chain has TRBV29-1 and TRBJ2-7, with 8 bases identical to TRBD1. The CDR3 has 13 residues. Germline assignment: CDR1 SQVTM and CDR2 ANQGSEA. V shed 1 base and J 2 bases; nucleotides not matched to a gene: 1.

The gene calls are TRBV6-6 and TRBJ2-2; TRBD1 might be the D (5 bases). The CDR3 covers 15 residues. Trimming cost V 6 bases and J 5 bases, with 16 bases left between them. The germline gives CDR1 MNHNY, CDR2 SVGAGI (reference sequence). This CDR3 is CASSRLLQGTGELFF. The CDR3 bases are TGTGCCAGCAGCCGTTTATTGCAGGGAACCGGGGAGCTGTTTTTT.

This clonotype was seen a few times. The chain carries TRBV7-2 and TRBJ2-1; no clear D. The V end was cut by 3 bases, the J end by 0 bases, with 9 bases between. The CDR3 consists of 15 residues. The germline V gene encodes CDR1 SGHTA and CDR2 FQGNSA. CDR3 nucleotides: TGTGCCAGCAGCTTTGACCTGAGCTCCTACAATGAGCAGTTCTTC. Its protein product is CASSFDLSSYNEQFF.

This clonotype was found many times. The CDR3 DNA reads TGTGCCAGCAGCTTACGGGCTAGCGGGAATAATGAGCAGTTCTTC. Amino acids: CASSLRASGNNEQFF. The chain is built from TRBV7-8 and TRBJ2-1, with 9 bases matching TRBD2. V shed 2 bases, J shed 7 bases, and the junction held 6 bases outside the gene matches. Germline V gene data show CDR1 as SGHVS and CDR2 as FQNEAQ. The CDR3 is made up of 15 amino acids.

This rearrangement joins TRBV6-5 to TRBJ2-3; D is undetermined. Germline CDR1 reads MNHEY; CDR2 reads SVGAGI. Trimming stripped 4 bases from V and 4 bases from J, with 6 bases between. The CDR3 has 12 amino acids. CDR3 nucleotides: TGTGCCAGCAGTTCCCCGTCAGATACGCAGTATTTT. Residues: CASSSPSDTQYF.

The chain recombines TRBV11-2 with TRBJ1-6, with D hard to call. Germline V gives CDR1 SGHAT, CDR2 FQNNGV. V gave up 4 bases and J gave up 10 bases, with 11 bases separating them. The CDR3 is 13 amino acids. CDR3 coding DNA: TGTGCCAGCAGCTCCGGGGAGGGATCACCCCTCCACTTT. It encodes CASSSGEGSPLHF. The full variable domain, in which reference TRBV11-2 and TRBJ1-6 provide the parts outside the CDR3, is EAGVAQSPRYKIIEKRQSVAFWCNPISGHATLYWYQQILGQGPKLLIQFQNNGVVDDSQLPKDRFSAERLKGVDSTLKIQPAKLEDSAVYLCASSSGEGSPLHFGNGTRLTVT.

J is TRBJ1-2 and V is TRBV29-1, with TRBD1 matching over 7 bases. The CDR3 sequence is 12 residues long. From germline, CDR1 is SQVTM and CDR2 ANQGSEA. The J segment lost 2 bases and the V segment lost 7 bases, leaving 4 bases of the junction unmatched. CDR3 bases: TGCAGCGCCCTGACAGGGAACTATGGCTACACCTTC. Translating it yields CSALTGNYGYTF. Using reference TRBV29-1 and TRBJ1-2 for the parts outside the CDR3, the full variable domain is SAVISQKPSRDICQRGTSLTIQCQVDSQVTMMFWYRQQPGQSLTLIATANQGSEATYESGFVIDKFPISRPNLTFSTLTVSNMSPEDSSIYLCSALTGNYGYTFGSGTRLTVV.

The chain has TRBV20-1 and TRBJ2-1, with D unresolved. This CDR3 is 14 amino acids long. Germline lookup yields CDR1 DFQATT and CDR2 SNEGSKA (reference sequence). CDR3 amino acids: CRPVGYLPRGERFF. CDR3 nucleotides: TGCAGGCCAGTTGGTTACCTGCCTCGCGGCGAGAGGTTCTTC.

The gene calls are TRBV6-5 and TRBJ1-5; a possible D gene is TRBD1 (5 bases). The germline gives CDR1 MNHEY, CDR2 SVGAGI. The CDR3 length is 15 residues. V lost 2 bases and J 3 bases, leaving 11 bases between the germline ends. CDR3 loop: CASSYTRDPNQPQHF. The CDR3 DNA sequence: TGTGCCAGCAGTTACACCCGGGACCCCAATCAGCCCCAGCATTTT.

This rearrangement joins TRBV12-3 or TRBV12-4 to TRBJ1-4; tentative D call: TRBD1 (6 bases). The CDR3 runs 15 residues. Trimming shortened V by 2 bases and J by 0 bases, and 7 bases separated the two germline ends. The CDR3 sequence is CASSLRTATNEKLFF. The CDR3 DNA follows: TGTGCCAGCAGTTTACGGACAGCAACTAATGAAAAACTGTTTTTT.

This clonotype was observed at least ten times. V is TRBV7-9 and J is TRBJ2-1; TRBD2 is a possible D gene (6 bases). This CDR3 spans 16 amino acids. Trimming removed 1 base at V and 10 bases at J, with 20 bases between. Germline assignment: CDR1 SEHNR and CDR2 FQNEAQ (reference sequence). This chain's CDR3 is CASSLGDGGSTEEQFF. The DNA for the CDR3 is TGTGCCAGCAGCTTAGGGGACGGGGGATCAACAGAGGAGCAGTTCTTC.

This clonotype was detected a few times. V and J are TRBV11-2 and TRBJ2-7; D is possibly TRBD2 (5 bases). Trimming took 3 bases from V and 3 from J, leaving 15 bases between them. This CDR3 contains 15 residues. The germline V gene encodes CDR1 SGHAT and CDR2 FQNNGV. CDR3 nucleotide sequence: TGTGCCAGCAGCTTTGGATCTAGCCCTTACTACGAGCAGTACTTC. Its protein is CASSFGSSPYYEQYF. Together with reference TRBV11-2 and TRBJ2-7, the CDR3 gives the full variable domain: EAGVAQSPRYKIIEKRQSVAFWCNPISGHATLYWYQQILGQGPKLLIQFQNNGVVDDSQLPKDRFSAERLKGVDSTLKIQPAKLEDSAVYLCASSFGSSPYYEQYFGPGTRLTVT.

The sample holds a few counts of this clonotype. The chain combines TRBV19 with TRBJ1-5, with D hard to call. Deletions cut 8 bases from V and 5 bases from J, with 10 bases between. CDR1 and CDR2 from the germline V gene are LNHDA and SQIVND (reference sequence). This CDR3 has 12 residues. CDR3 protein: CASEGHYQPQHF. The CDR3 DNA reads TGTGCCAGTGAAGGCCATTATCAGCCCCAGCATTTT.

This clonotype is labeled medium-sized. The chain is built from TRBV29-1 and TRBJ2-7; TRBD1 is a possible D gene (6 bases). The CDR3 covers 15 residues. Germline assignment: CDR1 SQVTM and CDR2 ANQGSEA. Deletions cut 4 bases from V and 3 bases from J, with 19 bases between. The CDR3 protein is CSVGGTGTFGYEQYF. The CDR3 nucleotides are TGCAGCGTTGGAGGAACAGGGACGTTTGGCTACGAGCAGTACTTC.